This T cell receptor (beta chain) stems from a study of CD8 T cells in ankylosing spondylitis. Generation of TCR beta libraries employed quantitative 5'-RACE incorporating molecular barcodes. Via MiXCR, TCRdb re-called the 5' RACE reads, giving one row per CDR3 protein. The sample holds approximately 42,000 distinct CDR3 sequences, about 4.2% seen once. The J segment lost 2 bases and the V segment lost 3 bases, leaving 5 bases of the junction unmatched. Per germline, CDR1 SGDLS and CDR2 YYNGEE. The CDR3 extends over 18 amino acids. General observations from the study: Prior literature has documented some motif variants in synovial fluid and blood from reactive arthritis.

This clonotype has at least ten counts. Its antigen is currently unknown. The source material was blood, either unsorted or a sorted T cell fraction (not recorded which). The receptor was derived from a female donor with ankylosing spondylitis or in good health (not recorded which). The genes are TRBV9 and TRBJ2-6; 13 bases match TRBD2. CDR3 in amino acids: CASSELAGGGAGANVLTF. In DNA, the CDR3 is TGTGCCAGCAGCGAACTAGCGGGGGGGGGAGCTGGGGCCAACGTCCTGACTTTC.